These 22 T cell receptor beta chains were all obtained from the same sample, sequenced in a study of cytomegalovirus exposure and HLA in healthy donors. Both 60 Vbeta primers and 13 Jbeta primers went into the PCR. Sequencing was performed with immunoSEQ multiplex PCR; in TCRdb, only in-frame clones are kept and a portion is missing. The sample lists over 100,000 clones, over 80% occurring once. Sequences were obtained from PBMCs. The receptors originated from a man in his forties in good health and CMV-seronegative.

The chain uses TRBV7-2 and TRBJ2-1, with TRBD2 as a possible D gene (5 bases). The CDR3 length is 15 residues. V lost 1 base and J 4 bases, leaving 11 bases between the germline ends. CDR1 SGHTA and CDR2 FQGNSA come from the germline V gene. The CDR3 region has the DNA TGTGCCAGCAGCTTAGTAAAGGGCGGGTACAATGAGCAGTTCTTC. Translated, it gives CASSLVKGGYNEQFF. Drawing the rest from reference TRBV7-2 and TRBJ2-1, the complete variable domain is GAGVSQSPSNKVTEKGKDVELRCDPISGHTALYWYRQSLGQGLEFLIYFQGNSAPDKSGLPSDRFSAERTGGSVSTLTIQRTQQEDSAVYLCASSLVKGGYNEQFFGPGTRLTVL.

V usage is TRBV7-2 and J usage is TRBJ2-1; 7 bases agree with TRBD2. Germline trimming cut 4 bases from V and 5 bases from J; bases unmatched to any gene: 11. Germline V gene sequence: CDR1 SGHTA, CDR2 FQGNSA. This CDR3 spans 16 amino acids. CDR3 sequence reads: CASSSTSTTRNNEQFF. The CDR3 bases are TGTGCCAGCAGCTCGACTAGCACGACCAGGAACAATGAGCAGTTCTTC.

CDR3 bases: TGTGCCAGCAGCTCCCTGACTAGCGGGAAGAATACGCAGTATTTT. Protein sequence: CASSSLTSGKNTQYF. V usage is TRBV9 and J usage is TRBJ2-3, with 11 bases identical to TRBD2. This CDR3 is 15 amino acids long. With V trimmed by 4 bases and J by 7 bases, 8 bases remained unmatched. Per germline, CDR1 SGDLS and CDR2 YYNGEE.

This clone was seen a handful of times. The V call is TRBV5-4, the J call TRBJ1-4; D may be TRBD1 (6 bases). This CDR3 is built from 13 residues. V gave up 2 bases and J gave up 8 bases, with 10 bases separating them. Germline V CDR1 and CDR2: SGHNT, YYREEE (reference sequence). This CDR3 reads CASSFRGGEKLFF. In nucleotides, the CDR3 is TGTGCCAGCAGCTTCAGGGGCGGCGAAAAACTGTTTTTT.

V is TRBV4-1 and J is TRBJ1-3, with D unclear. CDR1 MGHRA and CDR2 YSYEKL come from the germline V gene. This CDR3 spans 12 amino acids. Deletions cut 4 bases from V and 3 bases from J, with 4 bases between. The CDR3 spells CASSPVGNTIYF. The CDR3 nucleotides are TGCGCCAGCAGCCCCGTTGGAAACACCATATATTTT.

The V and J genes are TRBV5-4 and TRBJ2-7; TRBD2 agrees at 7 bases. CDR3 length: 14 residues. Germline CDR1 and CDR2: SGHNT and YYREEE (reference sequence). V lost 3 bases and J lost 0; bases outside the gene matches: 3. The CDR3: CASSSGGNSYEQYF. CDR3 coding DNA: TGTGCCAGCAGCTCCGGGGGGAACTCCTACGAGCAGTACTTC.

The chain employs TRBV4-1 and TRBJ2-1; perhaps TRBD2 as D (6 bases). Trimming removed 1 base at V and 4 bases at J, with 11 bases between. The CDR3 length is 15 residues. Germline V gene lookup returns CDR1 MGHRA and CDR2 YSYEKL. The CDR3: CASSQVGGKYNEQFF. DNA of the CDR3: TGCGCCAGCAGCCAAGTTGGCGGGAAATACAATGAGCAGTTCTTC.

This clone was detected a few times. This sequence joins TRBV18 and TRBJ2-5, with 10 nucleotides matching TRBD2. J was trimmed by 5 bases and V by 3 bases; bases with no gene match: 12. The CDR3 has 17 residues. Germline V gene lookup returns CDR1 KGHSH and CDR2 LQKENI. CDR3 sequence reads: CASSPWSGRARSETQYF. The CDR3 DNA follows: TGTGCCAGCTCACCTTGGAGCGGGAGGGCCAGGTCGGAGACCCAGTACTTC.

CDR3 coding DNA: TGTGCCAGCAGCCGACCAGGGGGCGAGGGGGACGAGCAGTACTTC. Translating gives CASSRPGGEGDEQYF. The chain employs TRBV7-9 and TRBJ2-7; 8 bases line up with TRBD1. Germline V gives CDR1 SEHNR, CDR2 FQNEAQ (reference sequence). V shed 5 bases and J 5 bases; nucleotides not matched to a gene: 11. The CDR3 is 15 residues long.

This clone has only one observation. The chain employs TRBV6-1 and TRBJ1-5; D remains ambiguous. Trimming cost V 5 bases and J 5 bases, with 10 bases left between them. Germline V gene lookup returns CDR1 MNHNS and CDR2 SASEGT. The CDR3 is made up of 13 amino acids. DNA for the CDR3: TGTGCCAGCAGTTCATCCAGATATCAGCCCCAGCATTTT. It is translated as CASSSSRYQPQHF.

This clone was observed once. The chain recombines TRBV7-9 with TRBJ2-7; D might be TRBD1 (6 bases). Trimming took 1 base from V and 3 from J, leaving 7 bases between them. The CDR3 consists of 13 residues. Germline loops: CDR1 SEHNR, CDR2 FQNEAQ (reference sequence). The CDR3 DNA is TGTGCCAGCAGCTTAGAGGACAGCTACGAGCAGTACTTC. As protein: CASSLEDSYEQYF.

This clone has more than one count but fewer than ten. The chain uses TRBV4-2 and TRBJ2-7, with D possibly TRBD1 on 6 matching bases. The V gene lost 4 bases and the J gene lost 0 bases, with 13 bases spanning the gap. There are 15 residues in the CDR3. Germline loops: CDR1 LGHNA, CDR2 YNFKEQ. The CDR3 reads CASSPTGGGSYEQYF. DNA for the CDR3: TGTGCCAGCAGCCCTACTGGGGGCGGCTCCTACGAGCAGTACTTC.

This chain joins TRBV5-1 and TRBJ2-2; TRBD2 might be the D (5 bases). Germline V gene lookup returns CDR1 SGHRS and CDR2 YFSETQ. V was trimmed by 2 bases and J by 6 bases, leaving 8 bases between them. The CDR3 is 13 amino acids. CDR3 loop: CASSFQEAGELFF. CDR3 in DNA: TGCGCCAGCAGCTTCCAGGAGGCCGGGGAGCTGTTTTTT.

The chain links TRBV2 to TRBJ2-2, with D maybe TRBD2 (6 bases). Trimming removed 6 bases from V and 0 bases from J, with 11 bases in between. This CDR3 has 15 amino acids. CDR1 and CDR2 from the germline V gene are SNHLY and FYNNEI. The CDR3 region is CASRRTTSNTGELFF. The CDR3 DNA sequence: TGTGCCAGCAGACGGACTACATCGAACACCGGGGAGCTGTTTTTT.

This sequence joins TRBV5-1 and TRBJ2-3, with D maybe TRBD2 (6 bases). This CDR3 region has 14 residues. Germline-derived CDR1 and CDR2 are SGHRS and YFSETQ. V lost 2 bases and J lost 10, with 17 bases in between. CDR3 in amino acids: CASSFGTSMVAQYF. The CDR3 DNA follows: TGCGCCAGCAGCTTTGGGACTTCCATGGTCGCGCAGTATTTT. Drawing the rest from reference TRBV5-1 and TRBJ2-3, the complete variable domain is KAGVTQTPRYLIKTRGQQVTLSCSPISGHRSVSWYQQTPGQGLQFLFEYFSETQRNKGNFPGRFSGRQFSNSRSEMNVSTLELGDSALYLCASSFGTSMVAQYFGPGTRLTVL.

As to this clone: Relative to the germline gene, one junction end is altered; a read error may explain this. The same CDR3 also results from other DNA sequences found in this sample. The rearrangement links TRBV10-3 to TRBJ1-6, with 7 bases matching TRBD1. This CDR3 contains 14 residues. Germline-derived CDR1 and CDR2 are ENHRY and SYGVKD. CDR3 in amino acids: CAIKAGTANSPLHF. The CDR3 nucleotides are TGCGCCATCAAAGCCGGGACAGCCAATTCACCCCTCCACTTT.

The chain carries TRBV6-5 and TRBJ2-3; D unclear. Deletions cut 6 bases from V and 3 bases from J, with 7 bases between. Looked up from germline, CDR1 is MNHEY and CDR2 is SVGAGI. The CDR3 runs 12 residues. CDR3 nucleotides: TGTGCCAGCAGAAGCCTAACAGATACGCAGTATTTT. This sequence encodes CASRSLTDTQYF.

This clone occurred once. V and J are TRBV2 and TRBJ2-3; D might be TRBD2 (5 bases). Trimming left V 4 bases short and J 3 bases short, with 11 bases between. Germline V lookup: CDR1 SNHLY, CDR2 FYNNEI. The CDR3 runs 14 residues. CDR3 in amino acids: CASSAGRGTDTQYF. CDR3 bases: TGTGCCAGCAGTGCCGGACGAGGGACAGATACGCAGTATTTT.

This rearrangement joins TRBV6-4 to TRBJ2-5; the D gene is possibly TRBD1 (6 bases). The J call may be faulty, since TRBJ2-7 better matches the DNA end. This CDR3 contains 15 residues. Germline assignment: CDR1 MRHNA and CDR2 SNTAGT. CDR3 sequence: CASSDPGTTIYEQYF. The CDR3 DNA reads TGTGCCAGCAGTGACCCCGGGACAACCATCTACGAGCAGTACTTC.

The rearrangement links TRBV5-1 to TRBJ2-1; 11 positions agree with TRBD2. The junction had 7 bases not matched to a gene; V was cut back by 3 bases and J by 8 bases. The CDR3 totals 15 residues. Germline CDR1 and CDR2: SGHRS and YFSETQ. CDR3 protein: CASSSLAGVWDEQFF. In DNA, the CDR3 is TGCGCCAGCAGCTCACTAGCGGGAGTTTGGGATGAGCAGTTCTTC.

The rearrangement joins TRBV25-1 to TRBJ2-2, with 10 nucleotides matching TRBD1. The germline V gene has CDR1 MGHDK and CDR2 SYGVNS. There are 18 residues in the CDR3. With V trimmed by 6 bases and J by 2 bases, 12 bases remained unmatched. The CDR3 region is CASSGRGTGVVNTGELFF. The CDR3 DNA reads as TGTGCCAGCAGCGGACGTGGGACAGGGGTTGTCAACACCGGGGAGCTGTTTTTT.

V and J are TRBV10-3 and TRBJ2-2, with 7 bases fitting TRBD2. With V trimmed by 3 bases and J by 1 base, 5 bases remained unmatched. The CDR3 sequence is 16 residues long. Germline assignment: CDR1 ENHRY and CDR2 SYGVKD. The CDR3 bases are TGTGCCATCAGTGACTTCGGACTAGGGAACACCGGGGAGCTGTTTTTT. This codes for CAISDFGLGNTGELFF.